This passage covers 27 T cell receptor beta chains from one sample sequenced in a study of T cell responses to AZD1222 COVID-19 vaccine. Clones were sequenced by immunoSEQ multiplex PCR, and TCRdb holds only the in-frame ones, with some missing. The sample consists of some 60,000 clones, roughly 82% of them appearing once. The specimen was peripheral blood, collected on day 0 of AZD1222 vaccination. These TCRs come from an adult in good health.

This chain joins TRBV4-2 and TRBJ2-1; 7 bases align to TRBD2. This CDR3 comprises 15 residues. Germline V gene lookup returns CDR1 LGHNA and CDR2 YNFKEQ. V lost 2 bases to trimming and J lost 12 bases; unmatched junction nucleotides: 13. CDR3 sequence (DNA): TGTGCCAGCAGCCAAACGGAACACTCGGGGGGTGGGCAGTTCTTC. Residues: CASSQTEHSGGGQFF.

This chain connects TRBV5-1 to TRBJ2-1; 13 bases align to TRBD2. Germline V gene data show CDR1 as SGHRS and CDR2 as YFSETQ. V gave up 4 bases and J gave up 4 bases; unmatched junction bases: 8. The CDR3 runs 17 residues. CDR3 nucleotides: TGCGCCAGCAGCGCCCGGCCACTAGCGGGAGGGTACAATGAGCAGTTCTTC. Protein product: CASSARPLAGGYNEQFF.

Written as DNA, the CDR3 is TGTGCCAGCAGTGCAAACGGACAGGCCCAGCATTTT. Its protein product is CASSANGQAQHF. The chain has TRBV25-1 and TRBJ1-5; 7 positions agree with TRBD1. The ends lost 4 bases at V and 11 bases at J; junction bases unmatched: 5. Germline V gene data show CDR1 as MGHDK and CDR2 as SYGVNS. The CDR3 is 12 amino acids.

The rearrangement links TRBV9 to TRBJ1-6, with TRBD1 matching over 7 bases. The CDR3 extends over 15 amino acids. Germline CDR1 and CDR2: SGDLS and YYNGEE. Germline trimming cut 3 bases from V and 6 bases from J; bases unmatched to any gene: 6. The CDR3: CASSASPGGNSPLHF. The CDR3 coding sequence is TGTGCCAGCAGCGCCTCCCCAGGGGGTAATTCACCCCTCCACTTT. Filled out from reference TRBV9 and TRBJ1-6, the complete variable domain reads DSGVTQTPKHLITATGQRVTLRCSPRSGDLSVYWYQQSLDQGLQFLIQYYNGEERAKGNILERFSAQQFPDLHSELNLSSLELGDSALYFCASSASPGGNSPLHFGNGTRLTVT.

CDR3 DNA: TGTGCCAGCATGAGATCCGGGGGGCACGAGCAGTACTTC. It codes for CASMRSGGHEQYF. This chain uses TRBV2 with TRBJ2-7; D perhaps matches TRBD2 (7 bases). Trimming left V 7 bases short and J 5 bases short, with 15 bases between. From germline, CDR1 is SNHLY and CDR2 FYNNEI. The length of the CDR3 is 13 residues.

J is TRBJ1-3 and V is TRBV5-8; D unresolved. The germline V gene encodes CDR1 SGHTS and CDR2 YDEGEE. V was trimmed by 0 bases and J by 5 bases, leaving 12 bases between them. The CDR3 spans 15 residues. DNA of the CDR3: TGTGCCAGCAGCTTGGTTCTGGGTAGGAGAAACACCATATATTTT. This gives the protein CASSLVLGRRNTIYF. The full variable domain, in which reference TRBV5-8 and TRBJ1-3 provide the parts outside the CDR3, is EAGVTQSPTHLIKTRGQQATLRCSPISGHTSVYWYQQALGLGLQFLLWYDEGEERNRGNFPPRFSGRQFPNYSSELNVNALELEDSALYLCASSLVLGRRNTIYFGEGSWLTVV.

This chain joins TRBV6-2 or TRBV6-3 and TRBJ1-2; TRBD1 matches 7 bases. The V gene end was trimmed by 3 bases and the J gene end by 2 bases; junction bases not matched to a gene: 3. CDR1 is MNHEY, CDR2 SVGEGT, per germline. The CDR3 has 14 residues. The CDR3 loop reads CASSYMTGNYGYTF. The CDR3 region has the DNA TGTGCCAGCAGTTATATGACAGGGAACTATGGCTACACCTTC.

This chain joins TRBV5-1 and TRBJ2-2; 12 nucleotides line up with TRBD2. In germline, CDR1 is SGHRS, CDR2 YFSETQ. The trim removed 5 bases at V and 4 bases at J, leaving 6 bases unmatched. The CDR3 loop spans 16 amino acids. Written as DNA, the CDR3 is TGCGCCAGCAGACTAGCGGGGGGTGCATCCACCGGGGAGCTGTTTTTT. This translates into CASRLAGGASTGELFF.

In nucleotides, the CDR3 is TGTGCCAGCAGCTTAAATGAGGGAAACTATGGCTACACCTTC. Translation: CASSLNEGNYGYTF. This chain links TRBV7-3 with TRBJ1-2; no reliable D call. CDR3 size: 14 residues. Trimming removed 1 base from V and 2 bases from J, with 8 bases in between. Germline CDR1 reads SGHTA; CDR2 reads FQGTGA.

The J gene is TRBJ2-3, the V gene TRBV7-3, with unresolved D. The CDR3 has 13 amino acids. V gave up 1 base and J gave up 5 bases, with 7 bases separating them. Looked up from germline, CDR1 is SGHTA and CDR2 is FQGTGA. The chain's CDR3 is CASSLNQRDTQYF. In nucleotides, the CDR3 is TGTGCCAGCAGCTTAAACCAGCGAGATACGCAGTATTTT. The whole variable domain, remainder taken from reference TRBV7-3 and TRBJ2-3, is GAGVSQTPSNKVTEKGKYVELRCDPISGHTALYWYRQSLGQGPEFLIYFQGTGAADDSGLPNDRFFAVRPEGSVSTLKIQRTERGDSAVYLCASSLNQRDTQYFGPGTRLTVL.

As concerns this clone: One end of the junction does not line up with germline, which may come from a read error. The DNA for the CDR3 is TGTGCCAGCAGCTTCGACAGGGATAACTCACCCCTCCACTTT. Its translation is CASSFDRDNSPLHF. The rearrangement joins TRBV5-4 to TRBJ1-6; 7 nucleotides line up with TRBD1. The CDR3 is made up of 14 amino acids. Germline lookup yields CDR1 SGHNT and CDR2 YYREEE (reference sequence).

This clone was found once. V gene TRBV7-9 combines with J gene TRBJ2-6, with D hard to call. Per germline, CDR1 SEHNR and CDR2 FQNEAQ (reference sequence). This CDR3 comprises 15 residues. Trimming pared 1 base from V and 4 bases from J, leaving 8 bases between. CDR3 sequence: CASSLGASGANVLTF. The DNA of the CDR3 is TGTGCCAGCAGCTTAGGGGCCTCCGGGGCCAACGTCCTGACTTTC.

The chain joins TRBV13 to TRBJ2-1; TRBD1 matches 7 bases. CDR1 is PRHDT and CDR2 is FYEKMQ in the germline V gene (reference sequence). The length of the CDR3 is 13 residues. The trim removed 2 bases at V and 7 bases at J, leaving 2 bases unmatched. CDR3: CASSLTTGNEQFF. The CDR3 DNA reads TGTGCCAGCAGCTTAACGACAGGGAATGAGCAGTTCTTC.

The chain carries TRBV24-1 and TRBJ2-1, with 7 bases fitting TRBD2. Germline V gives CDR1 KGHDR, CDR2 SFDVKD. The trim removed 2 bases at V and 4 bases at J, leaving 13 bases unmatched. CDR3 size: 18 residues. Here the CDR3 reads CATSDSGAGRNIYNEQFF. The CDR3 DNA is TGTGCCACCAGTGATTCAGGAGCGGGACGCAACATATACAATGAGCAGTTCTTC.

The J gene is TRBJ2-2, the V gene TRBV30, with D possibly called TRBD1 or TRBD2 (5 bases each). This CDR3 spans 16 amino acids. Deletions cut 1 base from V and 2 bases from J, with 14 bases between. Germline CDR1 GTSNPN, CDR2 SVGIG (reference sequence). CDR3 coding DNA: TGTGCCTGGAGTGGACTCGGGACGGTAAACACCGGGGAGCTGTTTTTT. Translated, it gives CAWSGLGTVNTGELFF.

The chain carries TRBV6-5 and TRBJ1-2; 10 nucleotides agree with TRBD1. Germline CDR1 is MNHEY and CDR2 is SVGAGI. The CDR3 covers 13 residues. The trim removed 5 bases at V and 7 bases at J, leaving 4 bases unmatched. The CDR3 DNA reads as TGTGCCAGCAGTCACGGACAGGGGGGTGGCTACACCTTC. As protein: CASSHGQGGGYTF.

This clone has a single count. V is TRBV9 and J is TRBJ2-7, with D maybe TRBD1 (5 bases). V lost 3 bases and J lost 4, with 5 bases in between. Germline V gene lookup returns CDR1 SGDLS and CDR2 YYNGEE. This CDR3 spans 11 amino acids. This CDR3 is CASSAGYEQYF. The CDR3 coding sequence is TGTGCCAGCAGCGCAGGGTACGAGCAGTACTTC.

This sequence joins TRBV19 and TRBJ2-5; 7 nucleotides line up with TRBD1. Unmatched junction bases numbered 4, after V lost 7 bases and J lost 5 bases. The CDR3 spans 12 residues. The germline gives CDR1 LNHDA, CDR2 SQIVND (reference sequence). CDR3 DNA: TGTGCCAGTACCGACAGGGTGGAGACCCAGTACTTC. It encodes CASTDRVETQYF.

CDR3 amino acids: CASRQGEIGEKLFF. CDR3 DNA: TGCGCCAGCAGACAGGGAGAAATAGGTGAAAAACTGTTTTTT. The chain carries TRBV5-1 and TRBJ1-4; maybe TRBD1 (6 bases). Between the trimmed V and J ends, which lost 5 bases and 7 bases, there was a span of 15 bases. Germline V gene data show CDR1 as SGHRS and CDR2 as YFSETQ. CDR3 size: 14 residues.

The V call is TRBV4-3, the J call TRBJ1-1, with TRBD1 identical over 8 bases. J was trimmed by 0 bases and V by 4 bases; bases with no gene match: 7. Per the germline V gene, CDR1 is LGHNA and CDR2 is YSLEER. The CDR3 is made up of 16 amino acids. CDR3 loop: CASSPDRVGLNTEAFF. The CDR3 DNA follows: TGCGCCAGCAGCCCGGACAGGGTGGGGTTGAACACTGAAGCTTTCTTT.

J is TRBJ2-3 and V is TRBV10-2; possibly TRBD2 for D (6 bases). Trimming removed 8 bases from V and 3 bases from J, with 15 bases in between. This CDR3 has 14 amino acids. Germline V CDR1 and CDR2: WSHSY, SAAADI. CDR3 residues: CASERTMPTDTQYF. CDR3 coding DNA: TGCGCCAGCGAAAGGACTATGCCGACAGATACGCAGTATTTT.

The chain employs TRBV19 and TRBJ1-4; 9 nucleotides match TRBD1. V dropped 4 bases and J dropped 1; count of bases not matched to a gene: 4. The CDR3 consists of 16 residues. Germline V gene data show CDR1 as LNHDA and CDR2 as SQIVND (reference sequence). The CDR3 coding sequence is TGTGCCAGTAGTAAGGGACAGGGTGGAACTAATGAAAAACTGTTTTTT. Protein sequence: CASSKGQGGTNEKLFF.

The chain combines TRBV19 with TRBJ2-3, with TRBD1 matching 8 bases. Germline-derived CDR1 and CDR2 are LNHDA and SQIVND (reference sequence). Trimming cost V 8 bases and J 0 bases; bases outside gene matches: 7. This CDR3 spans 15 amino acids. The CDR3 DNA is TGTGCCAGTCTGGCAGGGGGCCTAAGCACAGATACGCAGTATTTT. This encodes CASLAGGLSTDTQYF.

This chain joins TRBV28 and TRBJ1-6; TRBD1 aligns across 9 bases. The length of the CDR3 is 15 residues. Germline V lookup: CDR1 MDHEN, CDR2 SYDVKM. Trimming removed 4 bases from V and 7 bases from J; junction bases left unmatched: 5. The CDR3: CASSSQGAPNSPLHF. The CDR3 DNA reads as TGTGCCAGCAGTTCACAGGGGGCTCCAAATTCACCCCTCCACTTT.

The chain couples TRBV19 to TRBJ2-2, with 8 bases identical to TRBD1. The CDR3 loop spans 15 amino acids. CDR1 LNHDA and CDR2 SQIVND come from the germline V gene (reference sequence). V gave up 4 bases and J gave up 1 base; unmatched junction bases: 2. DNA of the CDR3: TGTGCCAGTAGTAGGGGGACAGGGAACACCGGGGAGCTGTTTTTT. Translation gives CASSRGTGNTGELFF.

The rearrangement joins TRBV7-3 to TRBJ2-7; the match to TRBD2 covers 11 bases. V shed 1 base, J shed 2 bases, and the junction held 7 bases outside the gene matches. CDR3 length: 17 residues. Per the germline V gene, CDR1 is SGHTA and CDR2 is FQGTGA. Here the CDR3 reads CASSLSYGTSGPYEQYV. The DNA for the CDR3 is TGTGCCAGCAGCTTAAGCTATGGGACTAGCGGTCCCTACGAGCAGTACGTC.

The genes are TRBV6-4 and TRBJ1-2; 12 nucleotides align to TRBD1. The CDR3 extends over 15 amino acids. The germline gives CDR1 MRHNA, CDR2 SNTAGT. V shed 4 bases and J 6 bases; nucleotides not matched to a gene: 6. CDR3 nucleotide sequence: TGTGCCAGCAGTGCCGCGGGACAGGGGGCGCATGGCTACACCTTC. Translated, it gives CASSAAGQGAHGYTF.